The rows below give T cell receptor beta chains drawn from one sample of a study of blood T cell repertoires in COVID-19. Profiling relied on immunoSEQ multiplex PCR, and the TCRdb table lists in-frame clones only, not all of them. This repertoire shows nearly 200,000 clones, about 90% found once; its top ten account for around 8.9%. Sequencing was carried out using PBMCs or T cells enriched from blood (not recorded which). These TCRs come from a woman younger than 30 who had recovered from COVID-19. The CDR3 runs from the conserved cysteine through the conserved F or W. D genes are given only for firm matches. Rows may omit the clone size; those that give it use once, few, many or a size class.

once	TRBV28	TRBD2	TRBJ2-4	CASSLDPFGGGAPKNIQYF	TGTGCCAGCAGTTTAGACCCTTTCGGCGGGGGGGCCCCCAAAAACATTCAGTACTTC
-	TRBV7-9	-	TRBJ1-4	CASSAGGTTNEKLFF	TGTGCCAGCAGCGCCGGAGGGACAACTAATGAAAAACTGTTTTTT
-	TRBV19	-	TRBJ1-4	CASTNFNSATNEKLFF	TGTGCCAGTACCAACTTCAACAGTGCAACTAATGAAAAACTGTTTTTT
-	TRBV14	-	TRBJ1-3	CASSQDAGVSGNTIYF	TGTGCCAGCAGCCAAGATGCGGGAGTCTCTGGAAACACCATATATTTT
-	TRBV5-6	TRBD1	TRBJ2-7	CASSLGQGKYEQYF	TGTGCCAGCAGCTTGGGACAGGGAAAGTACGAGCAGTACTTC
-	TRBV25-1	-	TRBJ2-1	CASSDPRAGLYNEQFF	TGTGCCAGCAGTGATCCGAGGGCCGGGCTCTACAATGAGCAGTTCTTC
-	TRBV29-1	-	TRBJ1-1	CSVDPRGISEAFF	TGCAGCGTCGACCCCAGGGGAATATCTGAAGCTTTCTTT
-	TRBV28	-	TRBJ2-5	CASSLAASGALGETQYF	TGTGCCAGCAGTTTAGCCGCCTCCGGAGCGTTAGGAGAGACCCAGTACTTC
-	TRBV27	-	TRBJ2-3	CASSLARSTDTQYF	TGTGCCAGCAGTTTAGCTAGGAGCACAGATACGCAGTATTTT
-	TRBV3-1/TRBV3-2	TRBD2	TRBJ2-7	CASSQGWEGSYEQYF	TGTGCCAGCAGCCAAGGCTGGGAGGGCTCCTACGAGCAGTACTTC
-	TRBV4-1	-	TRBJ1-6	CASSQSLSERLNNSPLHF	TGCGCCAGCAGCCAGTCGCTTTCCGAAAGACTCAATAATTCACCCCTCCACTTT
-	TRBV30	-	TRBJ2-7	CAWRPDFRIWEQYF	TGTGCCTGGAGGCCCGACTTTAGGATTTGGGAGCAGTACTTC
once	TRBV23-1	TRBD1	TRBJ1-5	CASSQSPEGANQPQHF	TGCGCCAGCAGTCAATCACCGGAGGGGGCGAATCAGCCCCAGCATTTT
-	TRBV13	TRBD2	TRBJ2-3	CASSLGSGGGDTQYF	TGTGCCAGCAGCTTAGGTAGCGGGGGGGGAGATACGCAGTATTTT
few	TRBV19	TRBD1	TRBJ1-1	CASSIEQGTTEAFF	TGTGCCAGTAGTATCGAACAGGGGACCACTGAAGCTTTCTTT
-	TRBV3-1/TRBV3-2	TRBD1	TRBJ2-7	CASSQVSRDRGYEQYF	TGTGCCAGCAGCCAAGTGAGCAGGGACAGGGGTTACGAGCAGTACTTC
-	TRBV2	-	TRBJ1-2	CASSHISLQAQELYGYTF	TGTGCCAGCAGCCATATTTCCTTACAGGCCCAGGAGTTATATGGCTACACCTTC
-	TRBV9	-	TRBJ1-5	CASLYPVRGSGQPQHF	TGTGCCAGCCTGTACCCGGTCCGGGGGTCCGGGCAGCCCCAGCATTTT
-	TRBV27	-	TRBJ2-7	CASSLGLSYEQYF	TGTGCCAGCAGTTTGGGACTCTCCTACGAGCAGTACTTC
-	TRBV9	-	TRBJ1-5	CASSSGSRPQHF	TGTGCCAGCAGCTCCGGGAGTAGGCCCCAGCATTTT
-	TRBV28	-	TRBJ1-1	CASSQQGAEAFF	TGTGCCAGCAGCCAGCAGGGCGCTGAAGCTTTCTTT
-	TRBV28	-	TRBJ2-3	CAIAGGGAGTDTQYF	TGTGCCATCGCTGGGGGGGGCGCTGGCACAGATACGCAGTATTTT
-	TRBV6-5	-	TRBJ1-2	CASSQGSGYTF	TGTGCCAGCAGCCAGGGGTCGGGCTACACCTTC
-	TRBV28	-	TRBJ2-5	CASSFLSGNQETQYF	TGTGCCAGCAGTTTCCTTTCGGGGAATCAAGAGACCCAGTACTTC
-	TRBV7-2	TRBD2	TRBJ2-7	CASSLSPGLAGGLSYEQYF	TGTGCCAGCAGCTTATCGCCGGGACTAGCGGGGGGGCTCTCCTACGAGCAGTACTTC
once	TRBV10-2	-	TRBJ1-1	CASSENGNTEAFF	TGCGCCAGCAGTGAGAACGGGAACACTGAAGCTTTCTTT
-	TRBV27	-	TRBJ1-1	CASSWGRLMNTEAFF	TGTGCCAGCAGTTGGGGCAGGCTCATGAACACTGAAGCTTTCTTT
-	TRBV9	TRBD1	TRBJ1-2	CASRPPHDRESNYGYTF	TGTGCCAGCAGGCCCCCTCATGACAGGGAGAGTAACTATGGCTACACCTTC
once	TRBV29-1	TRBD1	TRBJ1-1	CSVSERQGALEAFF	TGCAGCGTTTCCGAGCGCCAGGGGGCGCTTGAAGCTTTCTTT
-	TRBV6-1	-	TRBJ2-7	CASSEVREQYF	TGTGCCAGCAGTGAAGTACGGGAGCAGTACTTC
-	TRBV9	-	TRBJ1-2	CASSVAAGTSGGYTF	TGTGCCAGCAGCGTAGCGGCGGGTACCTCCGGAGGCTACACCTTC
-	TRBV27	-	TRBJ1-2	CASRDSPTAGYGYTF	TGTGCCAGCAGAGACTCACCGACGGCCGGCTATGGCTACACCTTC
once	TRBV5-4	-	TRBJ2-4	CASSFSGIQYF	TGTGCCAGCAGCTTTTCGGGCATTCAGTACTTC
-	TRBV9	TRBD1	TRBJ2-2	CASSVMDRESGELFF	TGTGCCAGCAGCGTCATGGACAGGGAGTCCGGGGAGCTGTTTTTT
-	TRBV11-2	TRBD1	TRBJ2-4	CASRGGTGRFKNIQYF	TGTGCCAGCAGGGGAGGGACAGGGAGGTTCAAAAACATTCAGTACTTC
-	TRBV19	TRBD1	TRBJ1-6	CASSMWDSSYNSPLHF	TGTGCCAGTAGCATGTGGGACAGCTCCTATAATTCACCCCTCCACTTT
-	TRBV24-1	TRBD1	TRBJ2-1	CATSNPGQGANEQFF	TGTGCCACCAGTAATCCGGGACAGGGGGCAAATGAGCAGTTCTTC
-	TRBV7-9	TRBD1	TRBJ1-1	CASSSTTGMNTEAFF	TGTGCCAGCAGCTCTACGACAGGGATGAACACTGAAGCTTTCTTT
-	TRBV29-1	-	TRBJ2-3	CSVRSRVDTQYF	TGCAGCGTTAGGAGCAGAGTCGATACGCAGTATTTT